Following are 10 T cell receptor beta chains from one sample sequenced in a study of cytomegalovirus exposure and HLA in healthy donors. The PCR contained 60 Vbeta and 13 Jbeta primers. Sequenced by immunoSEQ multiplex PCR; TCRdb stores in-frame clones only, minus some. The sample holds 150,000 to 200,000 clones, 60% to 80% seen once. Sequences were obtained from PBMCs. The receptors shown here come from a man aged 55 to 70 in good health and CMV-seronegative.

Only a few counts were recorded for this clone. The chain carries TRBV7-2 and TRBJ1-6, with D perhaps matching TRBD1 (6 bases). This CDR3 has 16 residues. Trimming removed 5 bases from V and 11 bases from J, with 22 bases in between. Germline V gives CDR1 SGHTA, CDR2 FQGNSA. CDR3: CASSMGGTLLGAPLHF. The CDR3 bases are TGTGCCAGCAGCATGGGAGGGACACTCCTTGGAGCACCCCTCCACTTT.

The gene calls are TRBV30 and TRBJ1-4; TRBD1 matches 8 bases. The CDR3 totals 14 residues. The germline V gene has CDR1 GTSNPN and CDR2 SVGIG (reference sequence). V trimming: 5 bases; J trimming: 7 bases; junction bases outside the gene matches: 9. In nucleotides, the CDR3 is TGTGCCTGGCGCGCCGGGACAGGAGGTGAAAAACTGTTTTTT. Translation: CAWRAGTGGEKLFF.

The chain has TRBV18 and TRBJ2-7; the match to TRBD1 covers 8 bases. The germline V gene encodes CDR1 KGHSH and CDR2 LQKENI. V lost 4 bases and J lost 2; bases outside the gene matches: 4. The CDR3 consists of 14 residues. The CDR3 protein is CASSQGQGTYEQYF. Written as DNA, the CDR3 is TGTGCCAGCTCACAAGGACAGGGAACCTACGAGCAGTACTTC. Together with reference TRBV18 and TRBJ2-7, the CDR3 gives the full variable domain: NAGVMQNPRHLVRRRGQEARLRCSPMKGHSHVYWYRQLPEEGLKFMVYLQKENIIDESGMPKERFSAEFPKEGPSILRIQQVVRGDSAAYFCASSQGQGTYEQYFGPGTRLTVT.

The chain joins TRBV10-3 to TRBJ2-3; 10 bases are shared with TRBD2. The V gene end was trimmed by 0 bases and the J gene end by 1 base; junction bases not matched to a gene: 4. In germline, CDR1 is ENHRY, CDR2 SYGVKD. The CDR3 covers 17 residues. The CDR3 DNA follows: TGTGCCATCAGTGAGTCGACTAGCGGGTGGGGCACAGATACGCAGTATTTT. It translates to CAISESTSGWGTDTQYF.

The DNA of the CDR3 is TGCGCCAGCATCCATGAGAGAACTAATGAAAAACTGTTTTTT. Translating gives CASIHERTNEKLFF. The J gene is TRBJ1-4, the V gene TRBV10-1; D is undetermined. Germline V gene lookup returns CDR1 WNHNN and CDR2 SYGVQD (reference sequence). V was clipped by 7 bases and J by 1 base, with 10 bases between them. This CDR3 spans 14 amino acids.

This chain connects TRBV2 to TRBJ2-4, with 7 bases lining up with TRBD2. The trim removed 4 bases at V and 7 bases at J, leaving 1 base unmatched. Germline lookup yields CDR1 SNHLY and CDR2 FYNNEI. The CDR3 extends over 12 amino acids. CDR3 sequence: CASSGGGNIQYF. For the CDR3, the DNA is TGTGCCAGCAGTGGGGGGGGGAACATTCAGTACTTC. Looking up the rest from reference TRBV2 and TRBJ2-4 gives the full variable domain: EPEVTQTPSHQVTQMGQEVILRCVPISNHLYFYWYRQILGQKVEFLVSFYNNEISEKSEIFDDQFSVERPDGSNFTLKIRSTKLEDSAMYFCASSGGGNIQYFGAGTRLSVL.

V usage is TRBV11-2 and J usage is TRBJ1-3; no clear D gene. The CDR3 contains 15 residues. The germline V and J ends were trimmed by 0 bases and 4 bases, with 10 bases remaining between them. Germline V gene data show CDR1 as SGHAT and CDR2 as FQNNGV. In nucleotides, the CDR3 is TGTGCCAGCAGCTTAGAGGCCGTGGTGGGAAACACCATATATTTT. This codes for CASSLEAVVGNTIYF.

This chain uses TRBV5-4 with TRBJ2-1; the match to TRBD2 covers 9 bases. There are 19 residues in the CDR3. Germline V CDR1 and CDR2: SGHNT, YYREEE (reference sequence). The J segment lost 7 bases and the V segment lost 2 bases, leaving 19 bases of the junction unmatched. CDR3 protein: CASSFGGGLAEVNPNEQFF. DNA for the CDR3: TGTGCCAGCAGCTTTGGGGGGGGACTAGCAGAGGTTAATCCAAATGAGCAGTTCTTC.

The chain has TRBV27 and TRBJ2-2, with 7 bases lining up with TRBD2. The V and J ends lost 9 bases and 3 bases, in that order; junction bases with no gene match: 7. Germline V lookup: CDR1 MNHEY, CDR2 SMNVEV (reference sequence). This CDR3 contains 14 residues. CDR3 DNA sequence: TGTGCCAGTATCCGCCGGGGGGACACCGGGGAGCTGTTTTTT. Residues: CASIRRGDTGELFF.

This clone was observed once. J is TRBJ2-5 and V is TRBV5-1; a possible D gene is TRBD2 (6 bases). This CDR3 contains 15 residues. Germline V lookup: CDR1 SGHRS, CDR2 YFSETQ. Trimming cost V 4 bases and J 3 bases, with 16 bases left between them. CDR3 in DNA: TGCGCCAGCAGCCCCGCCGAGGCTAGCGAAGAGACCCAGTACTTC. Its protein product is CASSPAEASEETQYF.